Below are 3 T cell receptor beta chains sequenced from a single sample in a study of shared clonotypes between healthy human individuals. Only in-frame clones appear in the TCRdb table, and some are missing; sequencing was by immunoSEQ multiplex PCR. The table lists over a million clones, about 70% of them singletons, with approximately 1.5% in the top ten. The sample was memory CD4+ T cells sorted from blood. Documented subset: CD45RA-negative fraction. These TCRs come from a man between 18 and 29 years old in good health.

This clone was observed once. The chain joins TRBV9 to TRBJ1-3, with 7 nucleotides matching TRBD1. The CDR3 has 15 amino acids. In germline, CDR1 is SGDLS, CDR2 YYNGEE. V was pared by 4 bases and J by 6 bases, with 10 bases of the junction left unmatched. CDR3 nucleotides: TGTGCCAGCAGCTTGCGACAGGGTTCCGAAAACACCATATATTTT. It translates to CASSLRQGSENTIYF.

The genes are TRBV4-3 and TRBJ2-2; a weak D match, TRBD1 (5 bases). The CDR3 consists of 16 residues. Trimming removed 5 bases at V and 0 bases at J, with 13 bases between. Germline CDR1 and CDR2: LGHNA and YSLEER. The CDR3 DNA reads as TGCGCCAGCAGCTTTACAGGCCCCACGAACACCGGGGAGCTGTTTTTT. Protein: CASSFTGPTNTGELFF.

This clone appeared a single time. The CDR3 DNA follows: TGTGCCAGCAGCTTATGGGCAGGGGGAGTCGGGGAGCTGTTTTTT. Translation gives CASSLWAGGVGELFF. This chain links TRBV11-2 with TRBJ2-2; 7 bases are a match to TRBD1. Trimming cost V 2 bases and J 7 bases; bases outside gene matches: 7. This CDR3 region has 15 residues. Germline CDR1 is SGHAT and CDR2 is FQNNGV.